This TCR beta chain was captured in a study of neoadjuvant anti-PD-1 for oral cavity cancer. Background on the study: Patients without progression got a fourth dose around day 43.

Time point given: after neoadjuvant nivolumab, at surgical resection. Blood cells were analyzed directly, without culture or expansion. Produced via immunoSEQ multiplex PCR; TCRdb's table is partial and in-frame only. The sample carries 35,000 to 50,000 clones, 65% to 80% recorded once. This CDR3 is built from 17 residues. J lost 2 bases, V lost 4 bases, and 14 bases had no gene match. CDR1 and CDR2 from the germline V gene are SGDLS and YYNGEE. Sequencing used PBMCs, obtained after nivolumab (anti-PD-1) treatment. The clonotype originates from a person between 35 and 79 years old with oral cavity squamous cell carcinoma. The V gene is TRBV9, the J gene TRBJ2-7, with 8 bases matching TRBD1. DNA of the CDR3: TGTGCCAGCAGCCTACGGGACAGGAACGCACCCCCCTACGAGCAGTACTTC. Amino acids: CASSLRDRNAPPYEQYF.